Included here is one T cell receptor (beta chain) sequence, with context. Blood (around 2.4 ml) was collected from every donor individually. Nested PCRs (around 15 and 9 cycles, two total) were applied to TCRalpha and TCRbeta cDNA. TCRdb re-called the 5' RACE reads and shows each CDR3 protein once, DNA omitted. This table lists hundreds of thousands of distinct CDR3 sequences. The data were obtained in a study of monozygotic twins with inflammatory bowel disease. The CDR3 spans 16 residues. The germline V gene encodes CDR1 SGHTA and CDR2 FQGTGA. Sample: blood. This clonotype originated in a human donor with ulcerative colitis or Crohn's disease, or a healthy co-twin of an affected twin (not recorded which). The gene calls are TRBV7-3 and TRBJ2-3; TCRdb's assignment of TRBD1 cannot be checked, as there is no DNA. CDR3 sequence reads: CASSLSIGGITDTQYF.